Listed below are T cell receptor beta chains from one sample, sequenced in a study of blood T cell repertoires in COVID-19. TCRdb's table, derived via immunoSEQ multiplex PCR, lists solely in-frame clones and lacks some. This table holds under 150,000 clones, 80% to 90% found once. Sequencing was performed on PBMCs or T cells enriched from blood (not recorded which). Receptor source: a woman aged 45-65 years who had recovered from COVID-19. CDR3s leave out the opening cysteine and the closing phenylalanine or tryptophan.

j_call,cdr3_length,v_call,cdr3_aa
TRBJ1-5,15,TRBV7-8,ASRGGQGLISNQPQH
TRBJ1-6,13,TRBV5-1,ASKETGIINSPLH
TRBJ1-3,12,TRBV9,ASSETGGGNTIY
TRBJ1-5,11,TRBV12-3/TRBV12-4,ASETGAGQPQH
TRBJ2-5,13,TRBV27,ASRPAGPSTETQY
TRBJ2-1,14,TRBV9,ASSVAAAGRYNEQF
TRBJ2-2,10,TRBV29-1,SATGQTGELF
TRBJ1-6,12,TRBV6-5,ASSRTGRNSPLH
TRBJ1-4,12,TRBV6-5,ASRVQTSNEKLF
TRBJ1-5,14,TRBV5-8,ASSLYGANSNQPQH
TRBJ2-7,12,TRBV21-1,ASRRQGGPYEQY
TRBJ2-7,13,TRBV3-1/TRBV3-2,ASSRSGTSGGEQY
TRBJ1-5,13,TRBV15,ATSRAGDGNQPQH
TRBJ1-2,13,TRBV6-1,ASSDRSLPGGGYT
TRBJ1-2,11,TRBV12-3/TRBV12-4,ASSLNSNYGYT
TRBJ1-5,13,TRBV6-5,ASSTTGGLGQPQH
TRBJ1-1,11,TRBV6-2/TRBV6-3,ASSMQTNTEAF
TRBJ1-1,13,TRBV28,ASSLGTGGITEAF
TRBJ1-1,11,TRBV29-1,SVGDRGDTEAF
TRBJ1-1,12,TRBV18,ASSRTEKNTEAF
TRBJ1-4,14,TRBV15,ATSRDGGQGNEKLF
TRBJ2-7,12,TRBV5-1,ASSLGGSSYEQY
TRBJ1-1,14,TRBV6-1,ASSESGGGLNTEAF
TRBJ1-5,14,TRBV27,ASSLRYRGGNQPQH
TRBJ1-3,13,TRBV6-5,ASSYLRGGGNTIY
TRBJ2-3,11,TRBV10-1,ASSEPSTDTQY
TRBJ2-2,14,TRBV9,ASGVMGGDPTGELF
TRBJ2-3,11,TRBV3-1/TRBV3-2,ASSPQGGDTQY
TRBJ2-1,11,TRBV6-4,ASSATAYNEQF
TRBJ1-1,14,TRBV5-6,ASSLVGILDRGQAF
TRBJ1-5,13,TRBV5-6,ASSFSRTGNQPQH
TRBJ1-5,13,TRBV19,ASSIRRTVNQPQH
TRBJ2-6,13,TRBV6-5,ASSTNRAGANVLT
TRBJ2-1,13,TRBV5-8,ASSLGGGRYNEQF
TRBJ1-1,13,TRBV6-5,ASSYSSAGNTEAF
TRBJ1-1,14,TRBV27,ASSLLEQGPDTEAF
TRBJ1-6,13,TRBV29-1,SVRFGSSYNSPLH
TRBJ2-7,12,TRBV13,ASSLAQGAREQY
TRBJ1-4,12,TRBV6-5,ASSTGGLGEKLF
TRBJ1-1,13,TRBV18,ASSRLEGQALEAF
TRBJ2-5,14,TRBV5-1,ASSQGTSGGQETQY
TRBJ2-7,13,TRBV27,ASSPLGGGDYEQY
TRBJ1-2,13,TRBV6-5,ASSLGTLTNYGYT
TRBJ1-1,10,TRBV29-1,SVATGYTEAF
TRBJ2-5,10,TRBV19,ASPDRGETQY
TRBJ1-2,13,TRBV6-5,ASSYYSGTNYGYT
TRBJ2-1,14,TRBV11-2,ASRTNRGQGYNEQF